This T cell receptor (beta chain) was profiled in a study of neoadjuvant anti-PD-1 for oral cavity cancer. Study-level findings and limits: Pretreatment Treg/Th17 ratio correlated inversely with post-treatment tumor clonality.

With V trimmed by 5 bases and J by 2 bases, 8 bases remained unmatched. The germline gives CDR1 LNHDA, CDR2 SQIVND (reference sequence). This CDR3 region has 16 residues. Blood libraries mostly used about 0.5 ug genomic DNA, six replicates each. TCRdb's table, derived via immunoSEQ multiplex PCR, lists solely in-frame clones and lacks some. The top ten clones hold about 4% of a sample with around 30,000 clones, approximately 87% of them seen once. Blood cells were analyzed directly, without culture or expansion. To note about this clone: Its antigen is as yet unknown.

The source was PBMCs, collected before nivolumab (anti-PD-1) treatment. This TCR came from a person between 35 and 79 years old with oral cavity squamous cell carcinoma. The chain uses TRBV19 and TRBJ1-3; 8 nucleotides line up with TRBD1. Written as DNA, the CDR3 is TGTGCCAGTAGTCCCTGGGAGGACAGGGCTGGAAACACCATATATTTT. Its translation is CASSPWEDRAGNTIYF.